These T cell receptor beta chains were read from a single sample in a study of blood T cell repertoires in COVID-19. The repertoire was sequenced with immunoSEQ multiplex PCR; TCRdb's copy has only in-frame clones and lacks some. Of a few hundred thousand clones detected, around 90% appear once; the ten largest clones hold approximately 1%. Sequenced input: PBMCs or T cells enriched from blood (not recorded which). The receptors originated from a woman aged 30 to 39 who had recovered from COVID-19. CDR3s include the opening cysteine and the closing phenylalanine or tryptophan. The D gene is left open where the match is weak. Only part of the rows carry a size: once, few, many, or a class if the clone is expanded.

d_call,clone_size,cdr3_length,j_call,v_call,cdr3_aa,cdr3_nt
TRBD2,.,16,TRBJ2-2,TRBV5-1,CASSLKTSGYTGELFF,TGCGCCAGCAGCTTGAAGACTAGCGGTTACACCGGGGAGCTGTTTTTT
.,.,14,TRBJ1-2,TRBV30,CAWTEFREGYGYTF,TGTGCCTGGACCGAATTTAGGGAGGGGTATGGCTACACCTTC
TRBD2,.,17,TRBJ2-3,TRBV4-1,CASSQESIGTITDTQYF,TGCGCCAGCAGCCAAGAAAGCATCGGGACTATAACAGATACGCAGTATTTT
TRBD1,.,13,TRBJ2-7,TRBV12-3/TRBV12-4,CASTGQVSYEQYF,TGTGCCAGCACGGGACAGGTATCTTACGAGCAGTACTTC
.,.,14,TRBJ1-1,TRBV6-4,CASSGGLSYTEAFF,TGTGCCAGCAGTGGGGGACTCTCGTACACTGAAGCTTTCTTT
.,.,13,TRBJ2-3,TRBV5-4,CAGGSTSTDTQYF,TGTGCTGGAGGGTCTACTAGCACAGATACGCAGTATTTT
.,once,13,TRBJ1-1,TRBV7-2,CASSTDGDTEAFF,TGTGCCAGCAGCACAGATGGTGACACTGAAGCTTTCTTT
TRBD1,.,14,TRBJ1-4,TRBV11-2,CASSLGTGNEKLFF,TGTGCCAGCAGCTTGGGGACAGGGAATGAAAAACTGTTTTTT
TRBD2,.,17,TRBJ2-7,TRBV15,CATSRDVTSGKTYEQYF,TGTGCCACCAGCAGAGATGTTACTAGCGGGAAGACCTACGAGCAGTACTTC
TRBD1,few,22,TRBJ1-2,TRBV28,CASSQRRDFWRDRVRPDYGYTF,TGTGCCAGCAGTCAGCGGAGGGATTTTTGGAGGGACAGGGTGCGTCCCGACTATGGCTACACCTTC
.,.,16,TRBJ2-5,TRBV11-1,CASSFLLTRGQETQYF,TGTGCCAGCAGCTTCCTGTTGACTAGAGGGCAAGAGACCCAGTACTTC
.,.,19,TRBJ1-5,TRBV23-1,CASSQSVWGLPYSNQPQHF,TGCGCCAGCAGTCAATCGGTTTGGGGACTCCCCTATAGCAATCAGCCCCAGCATTTT
.,.,16,TRBJ2-1,TRBV19,CASSIVAVSSYNEQFF,TGTGCCAGTAGTATAGTAGCAGTGAGCTCCTACAATGAGCAGTTCTTC
.,.,15,TRBJ2-3,TRBV7-2,CASSLEGGHTDTQYF,TGTGCCAGCAGCTTGGAGGGGGGGCACACAGATACGCAGTATTTT
TRBD1,few,16,TRBJ2-2,TRBV11-3,CASRAPGTGVTGELFF,TGTGCCAGCAGGGCACCCGGGACAGGGGTCACCGGGGAGCTGTTTTTT
TRBD2,.,13,TRBJ2-1,TRBV29-1,CSGGLASYNEQFF,TGCAGCGGGGGACTAGCGTCTTACAATGAGCAGTTCTTC
.,.,11,TRBJ1-5,TRBV28,CASSPGLPQHF,TGTGCCAGCAGCCCAGGGCTGCCCCAGCATTTT
TRBD1,.,14,TRBJ2-1,TRBV7-3,CASSHGTVSNEQFF,TGTGCCAGCAGCCACGGGACAGTGAGCAATGAGCAGTTCTTC
.,.,14,TRBJ1-2,TRBV19,CASSRAASNYGYTF,TGTGCCAGTAGTAGGGCAGCCTCTAACTATGGCTACACCTTC
.,.,14,TRBJ1-4,TRBV7-2,CASSLQGSSEKLFF,TGTGCCAGCAGCTTACAGGGGTCTAGCGAAAAACTGTTTTTT
.,.,16,TRBJ2-3,TRBV9,CASSVGDRGPTDTQYF,TGTGCCAGCAGCGTAGGCGATCGCGGCCCCACAGATACGCAGTATTTT
.,.,15,TRBJ2-7,TRBV7-2,CASSPSVADSWEQYF,TGTGCCAGCAGCCCCTCGGTGGCGGACTCTTGGGAGCAGTACTTC